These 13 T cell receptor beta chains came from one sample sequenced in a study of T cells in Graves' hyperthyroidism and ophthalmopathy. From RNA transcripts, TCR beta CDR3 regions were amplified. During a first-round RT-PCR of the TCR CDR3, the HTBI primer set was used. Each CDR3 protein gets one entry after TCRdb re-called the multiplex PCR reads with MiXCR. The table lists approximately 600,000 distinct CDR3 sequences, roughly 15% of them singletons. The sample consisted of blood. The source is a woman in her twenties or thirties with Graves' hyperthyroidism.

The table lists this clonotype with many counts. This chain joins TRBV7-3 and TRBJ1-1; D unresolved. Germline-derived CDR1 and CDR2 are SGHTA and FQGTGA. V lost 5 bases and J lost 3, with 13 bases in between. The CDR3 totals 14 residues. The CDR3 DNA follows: TGTGCCAGCAGCCCCTCGGGCCGTTACACTGAAGCTTTCTTT. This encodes CASSPSGRYTEAFF.

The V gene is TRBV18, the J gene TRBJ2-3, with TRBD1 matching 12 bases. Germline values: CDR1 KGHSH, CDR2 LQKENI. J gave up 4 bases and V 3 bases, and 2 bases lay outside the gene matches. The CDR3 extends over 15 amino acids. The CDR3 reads CASSPGQGAPDTQYF. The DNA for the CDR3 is TGTGCCAGCTCACCGGGACAGGGGGCCCCAGATACGCAGTATTTT.

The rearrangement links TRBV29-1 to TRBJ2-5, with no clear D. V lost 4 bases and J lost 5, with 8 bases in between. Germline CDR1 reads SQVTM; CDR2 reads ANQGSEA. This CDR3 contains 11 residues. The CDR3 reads CSVADAETQYF. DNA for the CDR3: TGCAGCGTTGCGGACGCGGAGACCCAGTACTTC. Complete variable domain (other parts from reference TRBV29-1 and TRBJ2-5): SAVISQKPSRDICQRGTSLTIQCQVDSQVTMMFWYRQQPGQSLTLIATANQGSEATYESGFVIDKFPISRPNLTFSTLTVSNMSPEDSSIYLCSVADAETQYFGPGTRLLVL.

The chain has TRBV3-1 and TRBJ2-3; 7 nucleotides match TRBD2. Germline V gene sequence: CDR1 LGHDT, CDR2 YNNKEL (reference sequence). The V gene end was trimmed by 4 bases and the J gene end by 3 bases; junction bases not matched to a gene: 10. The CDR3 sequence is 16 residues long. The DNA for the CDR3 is TGTGCCAGCAGCCCCGCTTTCGGGAGGAAGACAGATACGCAGTATTTT. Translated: CASSPAFGRKTDTQYF.

As DNA, the CDR3 is TGCAGTGCTAGAGATGCGGGGGGCACCGGGGAGCTGTTTTTT. Residues: CSARDAGGTGELFF. The V gene is TRBV20-1, the J gene TRBJ2-2, with 8 bases aligning to TRBD2. Germline V gives CDR1 DFQATT, CDR2 SNEGSKA (reference sequence). This CDR3 region has 14 residues. V was pared by 0 bases and J by 4 bases, with 1 base of the junction left unmatched.

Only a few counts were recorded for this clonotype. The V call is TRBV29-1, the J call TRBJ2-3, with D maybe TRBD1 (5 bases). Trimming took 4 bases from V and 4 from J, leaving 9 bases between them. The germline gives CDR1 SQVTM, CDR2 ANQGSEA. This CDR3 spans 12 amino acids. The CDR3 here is CSVADTADTQYF. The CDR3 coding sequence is TGCAGCGTTGCGGACACAGCAGATACGCAGTATTTT.

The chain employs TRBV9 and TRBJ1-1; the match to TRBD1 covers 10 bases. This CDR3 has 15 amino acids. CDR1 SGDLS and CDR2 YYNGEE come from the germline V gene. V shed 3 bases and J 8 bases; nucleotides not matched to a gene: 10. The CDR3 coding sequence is TGTGCCAGCAGCGGTAGATTTGACAGGGGGCAGGAAGCTTTCTTT. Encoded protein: CASSGRFDRGQEAFF.

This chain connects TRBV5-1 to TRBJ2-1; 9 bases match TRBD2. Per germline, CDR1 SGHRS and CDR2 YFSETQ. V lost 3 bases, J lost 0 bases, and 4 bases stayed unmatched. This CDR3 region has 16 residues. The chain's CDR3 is CASSWGLASSYNEQFF. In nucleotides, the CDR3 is TGCGCCAGCAGCTGGGGACTAGCCTCCTCCTACAATGAGCAGTTCTTC.

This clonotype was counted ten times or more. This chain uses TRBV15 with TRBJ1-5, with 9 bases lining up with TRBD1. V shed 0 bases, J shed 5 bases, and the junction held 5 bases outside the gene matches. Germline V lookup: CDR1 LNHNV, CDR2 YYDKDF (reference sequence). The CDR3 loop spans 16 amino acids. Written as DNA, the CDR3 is TGTGCCACCAGCAGAGAGGGGACAGGGATCGATCAGCCCCAGCATTTT. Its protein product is CATSREGTGIDQPQHF.

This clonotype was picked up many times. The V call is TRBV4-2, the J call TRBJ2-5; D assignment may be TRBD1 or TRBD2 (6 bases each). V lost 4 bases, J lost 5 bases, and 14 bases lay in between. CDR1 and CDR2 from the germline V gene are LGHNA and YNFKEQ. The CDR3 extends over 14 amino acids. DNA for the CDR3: TGTGCCAGCAGCCGAGAGGGGGGCAGTGAGACCCAGTACTTC. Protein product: CASSREGGSETQYF.

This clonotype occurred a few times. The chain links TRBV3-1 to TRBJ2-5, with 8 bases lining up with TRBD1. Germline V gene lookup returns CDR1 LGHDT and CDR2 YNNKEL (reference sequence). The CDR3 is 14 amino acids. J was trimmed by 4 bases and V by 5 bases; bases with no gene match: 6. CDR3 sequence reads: CASSLQGTGETQYF. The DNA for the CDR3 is TGTGCCAGCAGCTTACAGGGGACAGGAGAGACCCAGTACTTC.

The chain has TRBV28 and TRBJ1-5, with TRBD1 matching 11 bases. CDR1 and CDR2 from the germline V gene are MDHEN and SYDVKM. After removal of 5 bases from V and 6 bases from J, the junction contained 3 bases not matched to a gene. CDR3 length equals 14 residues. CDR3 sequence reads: CASSRTGGSQPQHF. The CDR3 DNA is TGTGCCAGCAGTAGGACAGGGGGCAGTCAGCCCCAGCATTTT.

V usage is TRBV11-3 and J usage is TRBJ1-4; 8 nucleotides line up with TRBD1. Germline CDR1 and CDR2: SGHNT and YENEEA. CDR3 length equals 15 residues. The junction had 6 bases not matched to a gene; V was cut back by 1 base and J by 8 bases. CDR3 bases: TGTGCCAGCAGCTTAGGAGGCAGGGGGCAAGAAAAACTGTTTTTT. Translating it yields CASSLGGRGQEKLFF.